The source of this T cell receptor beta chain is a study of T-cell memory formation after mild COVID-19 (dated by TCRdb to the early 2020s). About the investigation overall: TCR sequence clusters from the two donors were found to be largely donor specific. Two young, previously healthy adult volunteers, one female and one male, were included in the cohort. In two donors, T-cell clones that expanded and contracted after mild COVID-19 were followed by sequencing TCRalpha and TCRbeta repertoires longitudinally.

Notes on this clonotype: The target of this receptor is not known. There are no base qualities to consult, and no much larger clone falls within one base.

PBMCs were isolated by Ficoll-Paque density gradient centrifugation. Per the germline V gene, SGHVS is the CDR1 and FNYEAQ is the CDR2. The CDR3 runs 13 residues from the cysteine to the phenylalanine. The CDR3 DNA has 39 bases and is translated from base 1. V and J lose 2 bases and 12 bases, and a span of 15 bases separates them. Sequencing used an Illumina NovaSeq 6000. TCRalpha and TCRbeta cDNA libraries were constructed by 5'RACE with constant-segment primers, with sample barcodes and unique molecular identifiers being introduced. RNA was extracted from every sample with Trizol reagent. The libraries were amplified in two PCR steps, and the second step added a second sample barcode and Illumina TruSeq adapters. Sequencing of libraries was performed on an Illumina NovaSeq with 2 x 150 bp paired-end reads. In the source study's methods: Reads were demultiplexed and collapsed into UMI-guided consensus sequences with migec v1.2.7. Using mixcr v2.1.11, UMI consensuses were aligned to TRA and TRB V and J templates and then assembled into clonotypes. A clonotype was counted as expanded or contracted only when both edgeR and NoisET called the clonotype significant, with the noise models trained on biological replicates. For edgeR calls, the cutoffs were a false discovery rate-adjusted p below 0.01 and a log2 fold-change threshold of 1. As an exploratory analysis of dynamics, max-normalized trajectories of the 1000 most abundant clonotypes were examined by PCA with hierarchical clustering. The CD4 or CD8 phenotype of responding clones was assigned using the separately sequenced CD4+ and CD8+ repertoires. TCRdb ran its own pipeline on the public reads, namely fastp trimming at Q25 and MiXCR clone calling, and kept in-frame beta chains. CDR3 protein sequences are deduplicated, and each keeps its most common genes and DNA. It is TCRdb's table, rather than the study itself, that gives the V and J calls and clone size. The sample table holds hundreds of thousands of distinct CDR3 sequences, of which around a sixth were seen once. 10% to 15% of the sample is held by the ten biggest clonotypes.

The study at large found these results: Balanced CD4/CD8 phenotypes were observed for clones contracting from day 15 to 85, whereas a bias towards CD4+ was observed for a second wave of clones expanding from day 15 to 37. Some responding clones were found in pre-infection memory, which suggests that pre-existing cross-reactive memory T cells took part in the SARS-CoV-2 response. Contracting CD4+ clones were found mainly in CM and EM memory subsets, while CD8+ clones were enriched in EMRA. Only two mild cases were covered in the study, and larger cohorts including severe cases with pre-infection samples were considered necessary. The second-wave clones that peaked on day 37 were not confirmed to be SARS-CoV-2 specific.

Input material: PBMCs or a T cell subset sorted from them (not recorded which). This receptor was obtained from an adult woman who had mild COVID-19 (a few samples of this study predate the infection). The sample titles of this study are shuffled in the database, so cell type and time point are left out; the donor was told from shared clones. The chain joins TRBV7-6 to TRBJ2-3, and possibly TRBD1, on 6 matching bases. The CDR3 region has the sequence CASSLHRLGTQYF. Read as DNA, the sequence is TGTGCCAGCAGCTTACATAGACTCGGGACACAGTATTTT.